A selection of T cell receptor beta chains follows, all from one sample in a study of T cells after yellow fever vaccination. Via MiXCR, TCRdb re-called the 5' RACE reads, giving one row per CDR3 protein. The sample carries approximately 330,000 distinct CDR3 sequences, roughly 3.9% recorded once. The source was PBMCs, collected 5 days after the yellow fever booster vaccination. These TCRs come from a man aged 18 to 30 who received the YFV17D yellow fever vaccine. Each CDR3 is given with its conserved first and last residue. The D gene is left open where the match is weak. Clone size is not always given. Where it is, it says once, few, many or a class for expanded clones.

abundance: many
j_gene: TRBJ2-1
d_gene: NA
v_gene: TRBV7-9
CDR3aa: CASSPGREQFF
CDR3nt: TGTGCCAGCAGCCCCGGCCGTGAGCAGTTCTTC

abundance: many
j_gene: TRBJ2-7
d_gene: TRBD2
v_gene: TRBV7-2
CDR3aa: CASSFLGSGGSYEQYF
CDR3nt: TGTGCCAGCAGCTTTTTAGGTAGCGGGGGCTCCTACGAGCAGTACTTC

abundance: few
j_gene: TRBJ1-1
d_gene: NA
v_gene: TRBV20-1
CDR3aa: CSARDRQRTEAFF
CDR3nt: TGCAGTGCTAGAGACCGGCAACGCACTGAAGCTTTCTTT

abundance: few
j_gene: TRBJ2-1
d_gene: TRBD1
v_gene: TRBV10-2
CDR3aa: CASSTGRSNEQFF
CDR3nt: TGCGCCAGTTCGACAGGGCGATCGAATGAGCAGTTCTTC

abundance: few
j_gene: TRBJ2-7
d_gene: NA
v_gene: TRBV6-5
CDR3aa: CASMSLGAPNEQYF
CDR3nt: TGTGCCAGCATGAGCTTGGGGGCGCCGAACGAGCAGTACTTC

abundance: many
j_gene: TRBJ2-1
d_gene: NA
v_gene: TRBV5-1
CDR3aa: CASSPTGQGENEQFF
CDR3nt: TGCGCCAGCAGCCCCACAGGGCAGGGTGAGAATGAGCAGTTCTTC

abundance: NA
j_gene: TRBJ2-5
d_gene: TRBD2
v_gene: TRBV20-1
CDR3aa: CSARDSSGGPGYYF
CDR3nt: TGCAGTGCTAGAGATTCCAGCGGGGGGCCGGGATATTACTTC

abundance: NA
j_gene: TRBJ2-7
d_gene: NA
v_gene: TRBV4-3
CDR3aa: CASSQERYRGLNHEQYF
CDR3nt: TGCGCCAGCAGCCAAGAACGTTACAGGGGACTGAATCACGAGCAGTACTTC

abundance: NA
j_gene: TRBJ1-1
d_gene: NA
v_gene: TRBV7-3
CDR3aa: CASVSAEAFF
CDR3nt: TGTGCCAGCGTTTCCGCTGAAGCTTTCTTT

abundance: NA
j_gene: TRBJ2-3
d_gene: NA
v_gene: TRBV14
CDR3aa: CASSPLFRSTDTQYF
CDR3nt: TGTGCCAGCAGCCCCCTCTTCCGCTCCACAGATACGCAGTATTTT

abundance: many
j_gene: TRBJ1-6
d_gene: TRBD1
v_gene: TRBV12-3/TRBV12-4
CDR3aa: CASSYGTGGIFSPLHF
CDR3nt: TGTGCCAGCAGTTACGGGACAGGGGGAATCTTTTCACCCCTCCACTTT

abundance: NA
j_gene: TRBJ2-3
d_gene: NA
v_gene: TRBV5-1
CDR3aa: CASSSLGLTGFSTDTQYF
CDR3nt: TGCGCCAGCAGCTCGTTGGGGCTAACAGGGTTTAGCACAGATACGCAGTATTTT

abundance: many
j_gene: TRBJ2-3
d_gene: NA
v_gene: TRBV5-1
CDR3aa: CASSLVGTDTQYF
CDR3nt: TGCGCCAGCAGCTTGGTAGGAACAGATACGCAGTATTTT

abundance: few
j_gene: TRBJ2-2
d_gene: NA
v_gene: TRBV24-1
CDR3aa: CATGAYTGELFF
CDR3nt: TGTGCCACCGGGGCTTACACCGGGGAGCTGTTTTTT

abundance: few
j_gene: TRBJ1-2
d_gene: TRBD1
v_gene: TRBV9
CDR3aa: CASRDREGGYTF
CDR3nt: TGTGCCAGCCGGGACAGGGAAGGCGGCTACACCTTC

abundance: NA
j_gene: TRBJ2-1
d_gene: NA
v_gene: TRBV5-1
CDR3aa: CASSLAAGTSSYNEQFF
CDR3nt: TGCGCCAGCAGCTTGGCTGCAGGAACAAGCTCCTACAATGAGCAGTTCTTC